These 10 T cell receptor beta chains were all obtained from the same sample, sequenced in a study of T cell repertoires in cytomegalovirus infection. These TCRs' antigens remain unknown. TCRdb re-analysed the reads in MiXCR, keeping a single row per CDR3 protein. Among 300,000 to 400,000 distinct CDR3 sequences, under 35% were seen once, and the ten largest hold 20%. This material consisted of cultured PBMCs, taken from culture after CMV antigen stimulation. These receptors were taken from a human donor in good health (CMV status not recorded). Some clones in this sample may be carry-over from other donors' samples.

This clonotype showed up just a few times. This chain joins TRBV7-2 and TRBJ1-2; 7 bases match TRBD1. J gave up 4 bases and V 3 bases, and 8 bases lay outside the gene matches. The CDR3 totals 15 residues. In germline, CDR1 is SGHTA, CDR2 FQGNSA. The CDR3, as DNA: TGTGCCAGCAGCTTTGGGGCAGGGGGACTCTATGGCTACACCTTC. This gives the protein CASSFGAGGLYGYTF.

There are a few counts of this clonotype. The CDR3 here is CASSLGSLLGAGELFF. The CDR3 bases are TGTGCCAGCAGCTTAGGGAGCCTCCTTGGCGCCGGGGAGCTGTTTTTT. The V call is TRBV7-2, the J call TRBJ2-2; D is ambiguous. V lost 1 base and J lost 6, with 15 bases in between. This CDR3 contains 16 residues. Germline lookup yields CDR1 SGHTA and CDR2 FQGNSA.

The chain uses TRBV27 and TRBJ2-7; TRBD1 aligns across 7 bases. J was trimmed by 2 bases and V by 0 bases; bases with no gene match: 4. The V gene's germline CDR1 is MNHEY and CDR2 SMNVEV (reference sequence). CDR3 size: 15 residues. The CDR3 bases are TGTGCCAGCAGTTTATCAGAGCAGGGGGCCTACGAGCAGTACTTC. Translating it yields CASSLSEQGAYEQYF.

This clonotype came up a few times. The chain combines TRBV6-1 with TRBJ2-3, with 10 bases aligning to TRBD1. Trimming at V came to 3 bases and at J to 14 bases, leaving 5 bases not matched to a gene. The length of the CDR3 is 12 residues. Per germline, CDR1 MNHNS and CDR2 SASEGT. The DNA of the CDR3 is TGTGCCAGCAGTGACGGGACAGGGGAGAGGTATTTT. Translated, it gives CASSDGTGERYF.

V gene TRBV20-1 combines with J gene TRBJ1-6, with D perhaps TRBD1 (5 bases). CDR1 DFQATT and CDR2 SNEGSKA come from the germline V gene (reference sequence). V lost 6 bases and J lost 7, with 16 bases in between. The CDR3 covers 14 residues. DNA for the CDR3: TGCAGTGCCCGAGTCCCCGGACACAATTCACCCCTCCACTTT. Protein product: CSARVPGHNSPLHF.

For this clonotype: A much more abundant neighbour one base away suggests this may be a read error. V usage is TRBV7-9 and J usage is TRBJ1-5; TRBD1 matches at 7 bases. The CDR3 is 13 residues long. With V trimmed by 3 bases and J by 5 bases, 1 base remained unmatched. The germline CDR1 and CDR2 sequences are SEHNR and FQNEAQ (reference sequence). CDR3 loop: CASSFTGDQPQHF. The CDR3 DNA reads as TGTGCCAGCAGCTTCACAGGGGATCAGCCCCAGCATTTT.

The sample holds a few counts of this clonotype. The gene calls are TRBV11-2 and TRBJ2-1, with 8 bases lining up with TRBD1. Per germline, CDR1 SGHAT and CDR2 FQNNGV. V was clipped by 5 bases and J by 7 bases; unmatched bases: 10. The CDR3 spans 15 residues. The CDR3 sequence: CASSIRTGYTNEQFF. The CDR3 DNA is TGTGCCAGCAGCATTAGGACAGGGTACACAAATGAGCAGTTCTTC.

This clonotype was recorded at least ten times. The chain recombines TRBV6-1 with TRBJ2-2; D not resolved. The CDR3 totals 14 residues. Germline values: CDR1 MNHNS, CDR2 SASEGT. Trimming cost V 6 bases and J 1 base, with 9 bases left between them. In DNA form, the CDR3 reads TGTGCCAGCAGAGCCCCAGGGAACACCGGGGAGCTGTTTTTT. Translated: CASRAPGNTGELFF.

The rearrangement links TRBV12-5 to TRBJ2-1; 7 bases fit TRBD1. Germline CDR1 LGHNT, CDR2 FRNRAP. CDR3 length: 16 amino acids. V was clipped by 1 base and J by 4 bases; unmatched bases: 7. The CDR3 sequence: CASGLALAGGYNEQFF. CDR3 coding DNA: TGTGCTAGTGGTTTGGCCCTGGCAGGGGGATACAATGAGCAGTTCTTC.

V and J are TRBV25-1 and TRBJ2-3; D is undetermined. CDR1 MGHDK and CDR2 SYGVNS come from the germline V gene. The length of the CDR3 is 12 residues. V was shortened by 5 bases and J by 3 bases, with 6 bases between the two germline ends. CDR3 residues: CASSYLTDTQYF. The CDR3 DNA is TGTGCCAGCAGTTACTTGACAGATACGCAGTATTTT.